The source of this T cell receptor (beta chain) is a study of T cell responses to AZD1222 COVID-19 vaccine. Findings and limits, study-wide: The donor cohort was predominantly white British with a female majority, and clonal diversity may have been underestimated. Spike-wide coverage was observed for vaccine-associated CD4 TCRs, with dominant responses at 160-218 and 743-854. Two doses of AZD1222 preceded a rise in Spike-specific TCR breadth and depth.

The assay was immunoSEQ multiplex PCR, and TCRdb's table has in-frame clones only and misses some. The table lists more than 95,000 clones, 86% of them singletons. With regard to this clone: The antigen is not known.

The CDR3 consists of 14 residues. Trimming stripped 3 bases from V and 7 bases from J, with 13 bases between. Per the germline V gene, CDR1 is SEHNR and CDR2 is FQNEAQ (reference sequence). The receptor's source is an adult who received the MenACWY meningococcal vaccine as a control. V and J are TRBV7-9 and TRBJ2-1; D unclear. The input for sequencing was peripheral blood, taken 28 days after the second dose of the MenACWY control vaccine. CDR3 DNA: TGTGCCAGCAGCTTTTCTGAAGGGAATAATGAGCAGTTCTTC. Its translation: CASSFSEGNNEQFF. The full variable domain, rest sourced from reference TRBV7-9 and TRBJ2-1, is DTGVSQNPRHKITKRGQNVTFRCDPISEHNRLYWYRQTLGQGPEFLTYFQNEAQLEKSRLLSDRFSAERPKGSFSTLEIQRTEQGDSAMYLCASSFSEGNNEQFFGPGTRLTVL.